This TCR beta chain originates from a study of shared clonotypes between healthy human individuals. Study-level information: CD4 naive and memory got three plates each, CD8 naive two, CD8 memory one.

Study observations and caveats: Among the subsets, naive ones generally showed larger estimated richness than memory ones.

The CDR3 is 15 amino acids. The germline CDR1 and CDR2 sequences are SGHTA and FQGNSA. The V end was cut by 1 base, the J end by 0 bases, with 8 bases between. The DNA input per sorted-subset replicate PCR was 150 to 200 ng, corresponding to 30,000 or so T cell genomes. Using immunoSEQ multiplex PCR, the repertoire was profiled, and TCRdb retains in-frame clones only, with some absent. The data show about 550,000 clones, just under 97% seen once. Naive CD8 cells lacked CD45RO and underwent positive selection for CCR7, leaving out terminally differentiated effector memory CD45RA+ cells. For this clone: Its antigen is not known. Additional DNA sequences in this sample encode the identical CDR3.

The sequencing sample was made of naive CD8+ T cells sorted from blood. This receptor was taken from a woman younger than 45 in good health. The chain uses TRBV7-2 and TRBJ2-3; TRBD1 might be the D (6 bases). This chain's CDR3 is CASSLVTGSTDTQYF. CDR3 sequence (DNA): TGTGCCAGCAGCTTAGTAACAGGGAGCACAGATACGCAGTATTTT.